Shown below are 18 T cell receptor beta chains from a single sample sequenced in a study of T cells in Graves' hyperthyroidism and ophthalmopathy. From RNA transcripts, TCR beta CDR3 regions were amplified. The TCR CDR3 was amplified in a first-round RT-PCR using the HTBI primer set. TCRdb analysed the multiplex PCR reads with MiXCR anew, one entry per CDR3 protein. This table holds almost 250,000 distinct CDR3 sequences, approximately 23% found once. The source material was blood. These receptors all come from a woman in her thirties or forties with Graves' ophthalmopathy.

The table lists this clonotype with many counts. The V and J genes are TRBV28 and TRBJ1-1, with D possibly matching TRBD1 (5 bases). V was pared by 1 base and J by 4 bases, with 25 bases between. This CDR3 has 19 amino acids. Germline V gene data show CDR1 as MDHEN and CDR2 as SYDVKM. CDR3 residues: CASSLFIEYSGRRGTEAFF. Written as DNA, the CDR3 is TGTGCCAGCAGTTTATTCATCGAGTATTCAGGGAGGAGGGGCACTGAAGCTTTCTTT. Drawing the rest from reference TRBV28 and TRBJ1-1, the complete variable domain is DVKVTQSSRYLVKRTGEKVFLECVQDMDHENMFWYRQDPGLGLRLIYFSYDVKMKEKGDIPEGYSVSREKKERFSLILESASTNQTSMYLCASSLFIEYSGRRGTEAFFGQGTRLTVV.

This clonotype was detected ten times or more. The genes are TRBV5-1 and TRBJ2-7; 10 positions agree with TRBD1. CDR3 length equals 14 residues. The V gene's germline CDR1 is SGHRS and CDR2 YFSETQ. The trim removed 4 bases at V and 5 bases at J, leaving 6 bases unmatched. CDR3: CASSRDRGRDEQYF. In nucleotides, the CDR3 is TGCGCCAGCAGCCGTGACAGGGGGCGCGACGAGCAGTACTTC.

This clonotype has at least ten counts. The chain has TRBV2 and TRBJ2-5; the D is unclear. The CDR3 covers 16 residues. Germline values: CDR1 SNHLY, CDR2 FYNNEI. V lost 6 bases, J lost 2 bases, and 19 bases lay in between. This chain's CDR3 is CASRDPRLLTQETQYF. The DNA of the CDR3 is TGTGCCAGCAGGGACCCTCGACTGTTAACTCAAGAGACCCAGTACTTC.

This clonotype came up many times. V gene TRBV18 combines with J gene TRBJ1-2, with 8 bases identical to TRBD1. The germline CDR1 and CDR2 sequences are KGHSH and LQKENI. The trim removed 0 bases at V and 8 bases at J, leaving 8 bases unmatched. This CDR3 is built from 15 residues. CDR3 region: CASSPPLQGAKGYTF. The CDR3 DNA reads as TGTGCCAGCTCACCACCGTTGCAGGGGGCGAAGGGCTACACCTTC.

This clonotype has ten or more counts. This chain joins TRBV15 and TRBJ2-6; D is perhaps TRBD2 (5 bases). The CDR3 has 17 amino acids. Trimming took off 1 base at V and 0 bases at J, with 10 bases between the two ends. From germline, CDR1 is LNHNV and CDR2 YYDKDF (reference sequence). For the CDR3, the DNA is TGTGCCACCAGCAGAGGGGCGGGCCGCTCTGGGGCCAACGTCCTGACTTTC. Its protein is CATSRGAGRSGANVLTF.

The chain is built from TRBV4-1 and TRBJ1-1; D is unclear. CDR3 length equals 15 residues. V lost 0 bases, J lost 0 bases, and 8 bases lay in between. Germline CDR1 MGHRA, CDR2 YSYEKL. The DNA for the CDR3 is TGCGCCAGCAGCCAAGATGAAGCCGTGAACACTGAAGCTTTCTTT. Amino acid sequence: CASSQDEAVNTEAFF.

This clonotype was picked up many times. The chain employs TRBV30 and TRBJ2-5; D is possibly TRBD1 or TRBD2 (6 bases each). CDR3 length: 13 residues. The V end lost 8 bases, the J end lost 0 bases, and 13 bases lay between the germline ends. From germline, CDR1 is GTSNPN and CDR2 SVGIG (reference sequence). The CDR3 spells CAGSGAYQETQYF. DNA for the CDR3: TGTGCCGGCTCGGGGGCCTACCAAGAGACCCAGTACTTC.

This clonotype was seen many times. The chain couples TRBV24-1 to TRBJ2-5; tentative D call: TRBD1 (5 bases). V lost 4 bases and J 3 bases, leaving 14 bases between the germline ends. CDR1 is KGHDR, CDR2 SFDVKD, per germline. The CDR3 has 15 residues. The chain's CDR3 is CATSERQPGKETQYF. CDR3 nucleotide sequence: TGTGCCACCAGTGAAAGACAACCAGGGAAAGAGACCCAGTACTTC.

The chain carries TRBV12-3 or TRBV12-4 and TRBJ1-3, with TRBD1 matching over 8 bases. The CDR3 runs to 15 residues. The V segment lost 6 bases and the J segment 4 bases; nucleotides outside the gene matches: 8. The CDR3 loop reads CASRTTGEDGNTIYF. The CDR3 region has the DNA TGTGCCAGCAGAACGACAGGGGAAGACGGAAACACCATATATTTT.

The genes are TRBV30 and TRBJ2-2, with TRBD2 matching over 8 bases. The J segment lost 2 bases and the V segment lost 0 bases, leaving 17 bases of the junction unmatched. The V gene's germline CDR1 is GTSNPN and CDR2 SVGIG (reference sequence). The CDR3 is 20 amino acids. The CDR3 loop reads CAWSVRVGTRGRSNTGELFF. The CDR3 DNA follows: TGTGCCTGGAGTGTACGGGTCGGGACTAGGGGCAGGAGCAACACCGGGGAGCTGTTTTTT.

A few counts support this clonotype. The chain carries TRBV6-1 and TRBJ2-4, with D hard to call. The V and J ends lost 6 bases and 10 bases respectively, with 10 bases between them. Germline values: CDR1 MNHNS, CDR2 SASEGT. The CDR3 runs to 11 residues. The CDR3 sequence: CASSSLGIQYF. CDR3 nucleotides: TGTGCCAGCAGCAGCTTAGGAATTCAGTACTTC.

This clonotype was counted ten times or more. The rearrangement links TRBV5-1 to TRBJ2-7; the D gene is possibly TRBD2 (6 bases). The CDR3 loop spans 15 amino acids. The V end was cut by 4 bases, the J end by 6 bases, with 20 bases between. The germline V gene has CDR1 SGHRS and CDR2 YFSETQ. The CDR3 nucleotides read TGCGCCAGCAGCATGGGGCTCCGGGAGATCCCCGAGCAGTACTTC. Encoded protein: CASSMGLREIPEQYF.

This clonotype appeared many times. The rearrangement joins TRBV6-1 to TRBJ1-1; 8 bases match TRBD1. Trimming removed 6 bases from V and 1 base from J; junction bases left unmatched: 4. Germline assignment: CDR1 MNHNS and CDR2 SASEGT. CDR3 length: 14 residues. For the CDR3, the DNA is TGTGCCAGCAGGGCCGGGACAGGGAACACTGAAGCTTTCTTT. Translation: CASRAGTGNTEAFF.

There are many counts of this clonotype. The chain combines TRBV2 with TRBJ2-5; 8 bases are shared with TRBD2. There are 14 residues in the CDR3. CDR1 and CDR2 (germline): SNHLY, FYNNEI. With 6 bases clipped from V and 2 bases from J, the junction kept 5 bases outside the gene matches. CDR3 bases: TGTGCCAGCAGCAGGACTAGCCAGCAAGAGACCCAGTACTTC. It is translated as CASSRTSQQETQYF.

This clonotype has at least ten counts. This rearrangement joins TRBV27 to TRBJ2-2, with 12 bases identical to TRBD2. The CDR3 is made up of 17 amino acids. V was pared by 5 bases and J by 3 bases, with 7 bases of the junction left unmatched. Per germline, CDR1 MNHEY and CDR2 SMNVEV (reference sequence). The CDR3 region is CASSTLAGGPDTGELFF. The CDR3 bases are TGTGCCAGCAGTACCCTAGCGGGAGGGCCGGACACCGGGGAGCTGTTTTTT.

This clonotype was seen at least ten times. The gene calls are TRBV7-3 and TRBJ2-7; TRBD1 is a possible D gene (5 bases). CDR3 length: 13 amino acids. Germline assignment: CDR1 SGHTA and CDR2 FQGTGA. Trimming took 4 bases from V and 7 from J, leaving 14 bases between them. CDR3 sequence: CASSSLGVAEQYF. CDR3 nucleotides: TGTGCCAGCAGCTCCCTAGGGGTTGCGGAGCAGTACTTC. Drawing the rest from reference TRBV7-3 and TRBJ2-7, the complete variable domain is GAGVSQTPSNKVTEKGKYVELRCDPISGHTALYWYRQSLGQGPEFLIYFQGTGAADDSGLPNDRFFAVRPEGSVSTLKIQRTERGDSAVYLCASSSLGVAEQYFGPGTRLTVT.

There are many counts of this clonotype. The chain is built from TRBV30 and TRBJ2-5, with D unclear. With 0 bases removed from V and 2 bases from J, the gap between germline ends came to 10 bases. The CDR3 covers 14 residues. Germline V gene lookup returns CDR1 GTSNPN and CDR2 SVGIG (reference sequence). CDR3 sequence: CAWSVSALQETQYF. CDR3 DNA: TGTGCCTGGAGTGTATCTGCGTTACAAGAGACCCAGTACTTC.

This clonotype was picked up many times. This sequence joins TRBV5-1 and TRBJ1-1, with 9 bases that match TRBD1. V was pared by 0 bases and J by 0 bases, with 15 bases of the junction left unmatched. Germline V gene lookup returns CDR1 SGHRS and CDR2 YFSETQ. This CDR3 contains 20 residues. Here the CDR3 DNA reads TGCGCCAGCAGCTTGGCCGGGCTTACAGGGGGCGGAATCATGAACACTGAAGCTTTCTTT. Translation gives CASSLAGLTGGGIMNTEAFF.